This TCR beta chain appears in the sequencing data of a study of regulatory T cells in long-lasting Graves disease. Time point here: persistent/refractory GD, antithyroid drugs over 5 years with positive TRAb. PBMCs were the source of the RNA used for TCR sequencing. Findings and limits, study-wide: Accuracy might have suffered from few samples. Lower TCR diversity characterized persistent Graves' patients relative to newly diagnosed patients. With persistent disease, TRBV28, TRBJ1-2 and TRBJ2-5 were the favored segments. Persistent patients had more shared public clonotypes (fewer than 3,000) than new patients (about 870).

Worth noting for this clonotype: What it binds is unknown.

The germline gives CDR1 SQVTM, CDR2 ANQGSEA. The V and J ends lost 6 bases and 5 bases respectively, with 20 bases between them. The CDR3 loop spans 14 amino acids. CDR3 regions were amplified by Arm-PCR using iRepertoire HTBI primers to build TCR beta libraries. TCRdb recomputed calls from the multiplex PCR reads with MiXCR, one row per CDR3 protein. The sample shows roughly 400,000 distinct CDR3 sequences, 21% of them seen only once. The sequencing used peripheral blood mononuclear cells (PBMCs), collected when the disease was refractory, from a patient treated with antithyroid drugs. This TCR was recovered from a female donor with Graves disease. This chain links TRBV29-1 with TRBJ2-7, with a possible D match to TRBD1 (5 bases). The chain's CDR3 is CSVAMETDPNEQYF. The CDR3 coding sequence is TGCAGCGTGGCAATGGAGACAGATCCTAACGAGCAGTACTTC.